The TCR beta chain described here comes from a study of cytomegalovirus exposure and HLA in healthy donors. Study-wide findings and caveats: Among TCR sequences, most were rare, though some public TCRs appeared in many donors. High sensitivity and specificity were reportedly achieved when the classifier diagnosed cytomegalovirus status. About 87% or about 30% of the time was how often most TCR beta V segments were productive, according to an earlier analysis. In a later analysis, DRB1 alleles had the most associated TCRs; HLA-C alleles the fewest.

Researchers ran the PCR with 60 Vbeta and 13 Jbeta primers. TCRdb keeps only in-frame clones here, not all; method: immunoSEQ multiplex PCR. The sample records about 200,000 clones, approximately 78% being singletons. The V and J ends lost 6 bases and 3 bases respectively, with 17 bases between them. The CDR3 contains 15 residues. Germline loops: CDR1 MNHNY, CDR2 SVGAGI (reference sequence). Turning to this clone: Its antigen is currently unknown.

The sequencing input was PBMCs. The receptor's source is a man aged 25-40 years in good health and CMV-seronegative. The V call is TRBV6-6, the J call TRBJ1-1; possible D gene TRBD1, 5 bases. The CDR3 protein is CASSKTQGYYTEAFF. CDR3 coding DNA: TGTGCCAGCAGCAAGACTCAGGGCTATTACACTGAAGCTTTCTTT.